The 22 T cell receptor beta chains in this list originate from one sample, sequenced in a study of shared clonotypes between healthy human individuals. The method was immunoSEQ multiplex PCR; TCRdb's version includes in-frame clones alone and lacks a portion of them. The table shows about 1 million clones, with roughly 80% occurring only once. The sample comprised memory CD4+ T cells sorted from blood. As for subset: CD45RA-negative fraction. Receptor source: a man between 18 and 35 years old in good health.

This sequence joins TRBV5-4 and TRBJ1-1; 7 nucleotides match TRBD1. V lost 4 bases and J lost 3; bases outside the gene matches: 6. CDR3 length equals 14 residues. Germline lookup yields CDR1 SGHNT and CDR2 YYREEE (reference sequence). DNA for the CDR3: TGTGCCAGCAGCGGTCGACAGGGTCACACTGAAGCTTTCTTT. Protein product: CASSGRQGHTEAFF. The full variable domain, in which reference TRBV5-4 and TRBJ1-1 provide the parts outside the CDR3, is ETGVTQSPTHLIKTRGQQVTLRCSSQSGHNTVSWYQQALGQGPQFIFQYYREEENGRGNFPPRFSGLQFPNYSSELNVNALELDDSALYLCASSGRQGHTEAFFGQGTRLTVV.

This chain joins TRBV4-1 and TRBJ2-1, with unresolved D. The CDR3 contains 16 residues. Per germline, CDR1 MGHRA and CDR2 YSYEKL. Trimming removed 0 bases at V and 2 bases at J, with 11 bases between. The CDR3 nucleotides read TGCGCCAGCAGCCAAGATCTGGCAGAGCCCTACAATGAGCAGTTCTTC. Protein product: CASSQDLAEPYNEQFF.

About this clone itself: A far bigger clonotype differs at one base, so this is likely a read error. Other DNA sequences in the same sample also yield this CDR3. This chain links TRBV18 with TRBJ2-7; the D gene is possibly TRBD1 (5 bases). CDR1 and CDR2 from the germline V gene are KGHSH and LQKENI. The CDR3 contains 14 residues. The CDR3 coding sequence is TGCGCCAGCTCACCAGGGCCGGCGTCCTACGAGCAGTACTTC. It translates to CASSPGPASYEQYF.

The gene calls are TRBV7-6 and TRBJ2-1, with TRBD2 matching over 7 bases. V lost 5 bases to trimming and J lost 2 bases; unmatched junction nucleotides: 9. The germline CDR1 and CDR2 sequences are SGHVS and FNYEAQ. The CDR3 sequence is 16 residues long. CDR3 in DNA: TGTGCCAGCAGCCCCACGGGGGGTAGCACCTACAATGAGCAGTTCTTC. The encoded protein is CASSPTGGSTYNEQFF. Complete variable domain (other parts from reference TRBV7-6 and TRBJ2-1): GAGVSQSPRYKVTKRGQDVALRCDPISGHVSLYWYRQALGQGPEFLTYFNYEAQQDKSGLPNDRFSAERPEGSISTLTIQRTEQRDSAMYRCASSPTGGSTYNEQFFGPGTRLTVL.

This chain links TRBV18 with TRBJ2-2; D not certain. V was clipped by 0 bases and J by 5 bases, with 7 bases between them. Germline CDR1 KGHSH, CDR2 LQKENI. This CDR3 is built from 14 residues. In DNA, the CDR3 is TGTGCCAGCTCACCACCGGAGAGAACCGGGGAGCTGTTTTTT. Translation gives CASSPPERTGELFF.

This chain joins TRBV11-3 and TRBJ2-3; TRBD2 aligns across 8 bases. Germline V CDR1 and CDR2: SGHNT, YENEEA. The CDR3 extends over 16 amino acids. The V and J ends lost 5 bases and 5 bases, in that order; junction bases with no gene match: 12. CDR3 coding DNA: TGTGCCAGCAGCGGGCCGGCTAGCGGGTATGGAGATACGCAGTATTTT. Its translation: CASSGPASGYGDTQYF.

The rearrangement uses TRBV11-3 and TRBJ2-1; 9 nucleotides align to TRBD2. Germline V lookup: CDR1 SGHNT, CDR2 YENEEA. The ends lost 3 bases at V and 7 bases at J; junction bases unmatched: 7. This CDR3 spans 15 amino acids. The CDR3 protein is CASSFRGGARNEQFF. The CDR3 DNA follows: TGTGCCAGCAGCTTCCGCGGGGGGGCAAGGAATGAGCAGTTCTTC.

CDR3 coding DNA: TGCGCCAGCAGCCAAGATCCCGGGGGTTGGTCACCCCTCCACTTT. Translating gives CASSQDPGGWSPLHF. This chain joins TRBV4-1 and TRBJ1-6, with D possibly TRBD1 on 5 matching bases. The CDR3 runs 15 residues. V was clipped by 0 bases and J by 10 bases, with 13 bases between them. Per the germline V gene, CDR1 is MGHRA and CDR2 is YSYEKL.

The CDR3 protein is CASSLATSGVTGELFF. In DNA form, the CDR3 reads TGTGCCAGCAGCTTAGCGACTAGCGGGGTTACCGGGGAGCTGTTTTTT. The chain is built from TRBV7-8 and TRBJ2-2, with 11 bases that match TRBD2. There are 16 residues in the CDR3. Unmatched junction bases numbered 2, after V lost 0 bases and J lost 5 bases. The germline V gene encodes CDR1 SGHVS and CDR2 FQNEAQ.

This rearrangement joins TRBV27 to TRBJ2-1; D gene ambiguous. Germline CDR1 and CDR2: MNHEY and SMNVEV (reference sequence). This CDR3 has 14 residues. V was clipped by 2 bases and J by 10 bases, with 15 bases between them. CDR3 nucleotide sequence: TGTGCCAGCAGTTTAGGCCAGGTTTATGCGGAGCAGTTCTTC. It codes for CASSLGQVYAEQFF.

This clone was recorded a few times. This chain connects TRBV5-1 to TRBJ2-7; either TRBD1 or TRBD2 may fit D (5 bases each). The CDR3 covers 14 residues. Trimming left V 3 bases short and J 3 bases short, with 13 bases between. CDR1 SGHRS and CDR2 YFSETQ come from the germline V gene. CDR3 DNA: TGCGCCAGCAGCTCAGGTGGGGGTATCTACGAGCAGTACTTC. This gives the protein CASSSGGGIYEQYF.

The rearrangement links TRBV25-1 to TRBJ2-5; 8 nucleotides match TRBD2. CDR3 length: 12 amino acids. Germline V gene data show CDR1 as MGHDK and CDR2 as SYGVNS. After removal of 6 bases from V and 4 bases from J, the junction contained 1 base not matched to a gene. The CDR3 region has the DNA TGTGCCAGCAGCGCGGGAGGAGAGACCCAGTACTTC. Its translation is CASSAGGETQYF. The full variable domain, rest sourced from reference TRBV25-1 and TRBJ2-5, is EADIYQTPRYLVIGTGKKITLECSQTMGHDKMYWYQQDPGMELHLIHYSYGVNSTEKGDLSSESTVSRIRTEHFPLTLESARPSHTSQYLCASSAGGETQYFGPGTRLLVL.

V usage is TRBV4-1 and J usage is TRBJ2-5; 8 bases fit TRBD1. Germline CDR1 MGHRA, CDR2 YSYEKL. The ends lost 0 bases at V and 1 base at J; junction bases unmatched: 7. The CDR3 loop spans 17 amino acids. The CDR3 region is CASSQDREQGVQETQYF. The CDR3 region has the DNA TGCGCCAGCAGCCAAGATAGAGAACAGGGGGTCCAAGAGACCCAGTACTTC.

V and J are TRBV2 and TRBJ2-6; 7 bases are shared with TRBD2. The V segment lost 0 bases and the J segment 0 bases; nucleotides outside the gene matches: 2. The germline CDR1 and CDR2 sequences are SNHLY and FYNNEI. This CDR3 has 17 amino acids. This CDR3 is CASSEAPGGSGANVLTF. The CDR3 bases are TGTGCCAGCAGTGAAGCGCCGGGGGGCTCTGGGGCCAACGTCCTGACTTTC.

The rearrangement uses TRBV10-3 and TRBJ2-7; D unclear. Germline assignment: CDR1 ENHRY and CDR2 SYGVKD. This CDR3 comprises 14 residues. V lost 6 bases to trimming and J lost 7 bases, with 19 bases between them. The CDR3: CAISTPPFGWEQYF. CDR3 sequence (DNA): TGTGCCATCAGCACCCCCCCCTTCGGGTGGGAGCAGTACTTC.

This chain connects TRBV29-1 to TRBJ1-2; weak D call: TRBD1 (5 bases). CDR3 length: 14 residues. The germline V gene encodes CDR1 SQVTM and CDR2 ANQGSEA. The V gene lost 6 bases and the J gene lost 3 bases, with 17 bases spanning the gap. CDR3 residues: CSVSLRGADYGYTF. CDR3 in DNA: TGCAGCGTCTCCCTTCGGGGCGCCGACTATGGCTACACCTTC. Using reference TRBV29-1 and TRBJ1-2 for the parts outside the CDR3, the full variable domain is SAVISQKPSRDICQRGTSLTIQCQVDSQVTMMFWYRQQPGQSLTLIATANQGSEATYESGFVIDKFPISRPNLTFSTLTVSNMSPEDSSIYLCSVSLRGADYGYTFGSGTRLTVV.

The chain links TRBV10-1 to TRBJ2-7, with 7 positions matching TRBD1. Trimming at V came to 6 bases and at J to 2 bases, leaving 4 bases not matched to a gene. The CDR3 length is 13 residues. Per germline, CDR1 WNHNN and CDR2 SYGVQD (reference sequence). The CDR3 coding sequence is TGCGCCAGCAGCGGTACAGGGGCCTACGAGCAGTACTTC. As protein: CASSGTGAYEQYF.

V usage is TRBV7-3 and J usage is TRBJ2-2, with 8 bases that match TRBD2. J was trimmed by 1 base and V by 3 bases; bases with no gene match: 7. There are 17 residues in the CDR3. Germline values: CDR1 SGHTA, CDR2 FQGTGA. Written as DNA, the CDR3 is TGTGCCAGCAGCTTTGCCGCGGGGGGCAGGAACACCGGGGAGCTGTTTTTT. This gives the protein CASSFAAGGRNTGELFF.

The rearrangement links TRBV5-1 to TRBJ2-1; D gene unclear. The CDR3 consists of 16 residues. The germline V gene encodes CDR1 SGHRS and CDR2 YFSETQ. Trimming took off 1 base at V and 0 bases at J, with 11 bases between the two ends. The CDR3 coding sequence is TGCGCCAGCAGCTTGTCGCCCTCGAGCTCCTACAATGAGCAGTTCTTC. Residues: CASSLSPSSSYNEQFF.

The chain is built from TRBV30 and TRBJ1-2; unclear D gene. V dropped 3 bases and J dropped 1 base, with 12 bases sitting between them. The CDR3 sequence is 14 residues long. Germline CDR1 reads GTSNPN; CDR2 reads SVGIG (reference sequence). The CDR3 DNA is TGTGCCTGGAGGCCGGGATCCAGTAACTATGGCTACACCTTC. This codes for CAWRPGSSNYGYTF. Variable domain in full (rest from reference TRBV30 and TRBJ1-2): SQTIHQWPATLVQPVGSPLSLECTVEGTSNPNLYWYRQAAGRGLQLLFYSVGIGQISSEVPQNLSASRPQDRQFILSSKKLLLSDSGFYLCAWRPGSSNYGYTFGSGTRLTVV.

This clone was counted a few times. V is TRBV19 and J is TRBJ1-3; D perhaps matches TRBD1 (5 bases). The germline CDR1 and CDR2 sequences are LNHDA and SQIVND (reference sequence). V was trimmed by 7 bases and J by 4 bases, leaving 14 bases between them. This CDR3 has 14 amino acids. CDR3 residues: CASTLGGSGNTIYF. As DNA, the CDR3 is TGTGCCAGTACCCTCGGGGGATCGGGAAACACCATATATTTT.

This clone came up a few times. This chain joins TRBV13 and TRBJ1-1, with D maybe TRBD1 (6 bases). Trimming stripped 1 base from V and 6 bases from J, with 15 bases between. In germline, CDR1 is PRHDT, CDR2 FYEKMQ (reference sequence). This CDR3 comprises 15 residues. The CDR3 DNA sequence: TGTGCCAGCAGCTTAGAGTACCGGGGGCCGGCTGAAGCTTTCTTT. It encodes CASSLEYRGPAEAFF.